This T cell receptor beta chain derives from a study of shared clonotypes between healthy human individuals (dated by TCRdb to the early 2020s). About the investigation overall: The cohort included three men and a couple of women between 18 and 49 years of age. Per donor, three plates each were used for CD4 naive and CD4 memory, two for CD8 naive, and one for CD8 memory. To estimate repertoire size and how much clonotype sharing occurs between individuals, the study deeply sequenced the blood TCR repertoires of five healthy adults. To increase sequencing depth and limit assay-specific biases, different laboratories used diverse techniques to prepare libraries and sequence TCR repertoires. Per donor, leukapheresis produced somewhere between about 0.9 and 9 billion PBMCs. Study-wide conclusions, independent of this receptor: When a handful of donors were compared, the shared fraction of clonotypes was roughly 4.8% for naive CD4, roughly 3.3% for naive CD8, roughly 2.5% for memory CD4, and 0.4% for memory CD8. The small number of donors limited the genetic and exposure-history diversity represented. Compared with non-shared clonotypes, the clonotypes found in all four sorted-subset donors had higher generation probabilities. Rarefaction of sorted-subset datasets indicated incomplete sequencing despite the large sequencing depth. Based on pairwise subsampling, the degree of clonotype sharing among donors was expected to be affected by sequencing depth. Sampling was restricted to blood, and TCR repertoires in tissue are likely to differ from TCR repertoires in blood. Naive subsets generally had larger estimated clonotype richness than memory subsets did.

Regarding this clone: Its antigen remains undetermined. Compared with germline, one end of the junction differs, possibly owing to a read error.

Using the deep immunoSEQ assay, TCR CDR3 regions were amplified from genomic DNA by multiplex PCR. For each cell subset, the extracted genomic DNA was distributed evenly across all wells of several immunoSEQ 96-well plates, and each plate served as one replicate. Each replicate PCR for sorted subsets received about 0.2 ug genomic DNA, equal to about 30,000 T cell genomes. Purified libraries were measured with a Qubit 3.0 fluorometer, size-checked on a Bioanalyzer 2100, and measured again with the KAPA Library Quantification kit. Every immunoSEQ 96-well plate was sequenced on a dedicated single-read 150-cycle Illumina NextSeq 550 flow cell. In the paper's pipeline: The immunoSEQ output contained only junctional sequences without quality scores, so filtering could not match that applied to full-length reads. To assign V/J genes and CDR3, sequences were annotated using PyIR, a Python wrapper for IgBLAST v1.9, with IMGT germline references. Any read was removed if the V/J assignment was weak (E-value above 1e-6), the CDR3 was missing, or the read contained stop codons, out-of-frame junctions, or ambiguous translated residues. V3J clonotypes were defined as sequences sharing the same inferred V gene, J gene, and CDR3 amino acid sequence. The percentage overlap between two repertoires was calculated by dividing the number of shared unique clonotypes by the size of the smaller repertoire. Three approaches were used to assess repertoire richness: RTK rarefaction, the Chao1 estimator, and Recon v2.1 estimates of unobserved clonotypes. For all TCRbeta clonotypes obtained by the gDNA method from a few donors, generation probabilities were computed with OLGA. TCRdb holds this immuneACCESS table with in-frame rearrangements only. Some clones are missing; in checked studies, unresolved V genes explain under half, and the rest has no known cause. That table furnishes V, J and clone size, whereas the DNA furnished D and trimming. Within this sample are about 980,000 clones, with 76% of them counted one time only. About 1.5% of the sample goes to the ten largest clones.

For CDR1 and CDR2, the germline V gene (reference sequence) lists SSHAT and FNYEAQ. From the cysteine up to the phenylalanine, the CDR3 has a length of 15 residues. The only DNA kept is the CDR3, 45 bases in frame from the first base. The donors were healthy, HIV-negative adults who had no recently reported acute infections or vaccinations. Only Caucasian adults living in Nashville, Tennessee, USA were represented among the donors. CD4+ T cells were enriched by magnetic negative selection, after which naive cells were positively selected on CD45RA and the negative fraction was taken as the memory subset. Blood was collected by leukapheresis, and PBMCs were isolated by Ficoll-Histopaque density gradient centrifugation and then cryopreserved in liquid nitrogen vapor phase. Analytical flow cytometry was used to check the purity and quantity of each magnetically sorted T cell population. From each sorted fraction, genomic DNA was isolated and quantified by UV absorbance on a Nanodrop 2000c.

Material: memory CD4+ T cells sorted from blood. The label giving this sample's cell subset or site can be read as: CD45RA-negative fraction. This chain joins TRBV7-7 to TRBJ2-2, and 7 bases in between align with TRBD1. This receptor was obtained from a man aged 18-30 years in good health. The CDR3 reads CASSPITGDTGELFF. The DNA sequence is TGTGCTAGCAGCCCTATAACAGGGGACACCGGGGAGCTGTTTTTT. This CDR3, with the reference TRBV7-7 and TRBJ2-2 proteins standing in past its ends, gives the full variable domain GAGVSQSPRYKVTKRGQDVTLRCDPISSHATLYWYQQALGQGPEFLTYFNYEAQPDKSGLPSDRFSAERPEGSISTLTIQRTEQRDSAMYRCASSPITGDTGELFFGEGSRLTVL.